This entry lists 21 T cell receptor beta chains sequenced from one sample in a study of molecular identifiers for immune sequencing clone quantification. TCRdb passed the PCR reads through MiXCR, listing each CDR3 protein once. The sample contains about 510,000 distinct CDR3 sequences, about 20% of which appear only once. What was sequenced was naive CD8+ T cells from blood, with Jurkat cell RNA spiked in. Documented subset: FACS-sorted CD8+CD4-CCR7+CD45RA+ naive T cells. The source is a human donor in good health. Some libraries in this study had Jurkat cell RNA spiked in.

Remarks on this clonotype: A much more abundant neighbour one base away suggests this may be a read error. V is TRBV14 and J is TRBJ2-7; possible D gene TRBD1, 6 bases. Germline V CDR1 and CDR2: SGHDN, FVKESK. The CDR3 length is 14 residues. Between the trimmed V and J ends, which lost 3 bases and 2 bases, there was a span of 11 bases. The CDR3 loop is CASSHTGQAYEQYF. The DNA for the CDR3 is TGTGCCAGCAGCCACACGGGACAAGCCTACGAGCAGTACTTC. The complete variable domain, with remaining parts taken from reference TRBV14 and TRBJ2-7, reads EAGVTQFPSHSVIEKGQTVTLRCDPISGHDNLYWYRRVMGKEIKFLLHFVKESKQDESGMPNNRFLAERTGGTYSTLKVQPAELEDSGVYFCASSHTGQAYEQYFGPGTRLTVT.

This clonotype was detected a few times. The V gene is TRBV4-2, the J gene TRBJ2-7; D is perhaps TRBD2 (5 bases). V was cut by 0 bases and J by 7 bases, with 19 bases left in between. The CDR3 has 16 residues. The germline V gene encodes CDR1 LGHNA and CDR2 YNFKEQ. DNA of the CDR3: TGTGCCAGCAGCCAAGATCGGAGCGGTGCTACGGGGGAGCAGTACTTC. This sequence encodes CASSQDRSGATGEQYF.

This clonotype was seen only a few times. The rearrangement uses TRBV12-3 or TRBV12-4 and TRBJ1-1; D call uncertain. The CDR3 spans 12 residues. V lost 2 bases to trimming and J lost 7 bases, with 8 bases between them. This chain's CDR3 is CASSLHGLEAFF. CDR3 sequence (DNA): TGTGCCAGCAGTTTACACGGCCTTGAAGCTTTCTTT.

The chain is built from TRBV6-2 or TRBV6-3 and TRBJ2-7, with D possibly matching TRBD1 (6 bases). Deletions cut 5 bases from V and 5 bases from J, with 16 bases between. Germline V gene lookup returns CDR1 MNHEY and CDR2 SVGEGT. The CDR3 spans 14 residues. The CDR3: CASSDPGVVDEQYF. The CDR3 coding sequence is TGTGCCAGCAGTGACCCAGGGGTAGTCGACGAGCAGTACTTC.

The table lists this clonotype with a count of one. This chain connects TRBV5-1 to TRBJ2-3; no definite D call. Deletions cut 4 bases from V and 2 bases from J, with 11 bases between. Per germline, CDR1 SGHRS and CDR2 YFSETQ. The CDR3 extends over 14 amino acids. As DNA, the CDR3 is TGCGCCAGCAGCCCTCTCCGGGCCACAGATACGCAGTATTTT. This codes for CASSPLRATDTQYF.

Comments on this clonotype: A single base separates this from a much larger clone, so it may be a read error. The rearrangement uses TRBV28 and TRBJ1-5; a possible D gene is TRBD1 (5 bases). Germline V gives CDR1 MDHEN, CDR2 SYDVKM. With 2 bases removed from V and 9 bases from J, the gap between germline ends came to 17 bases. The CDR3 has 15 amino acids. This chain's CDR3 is CASSLGAGGVRPQHF. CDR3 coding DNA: TGTGCCAGCAGTTTAGGGGCGGGGGGGGTTCGGCCCCAGCATTTT.

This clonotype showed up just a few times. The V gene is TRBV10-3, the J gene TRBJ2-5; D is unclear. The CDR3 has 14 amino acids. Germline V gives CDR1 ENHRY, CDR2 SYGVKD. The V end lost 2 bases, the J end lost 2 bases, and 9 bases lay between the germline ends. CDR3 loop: CAISEDLRQETQYF. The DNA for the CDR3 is TGTGCCATCAGTGAGGATCTCAGGCAAGAGACCCAGTACTTC.

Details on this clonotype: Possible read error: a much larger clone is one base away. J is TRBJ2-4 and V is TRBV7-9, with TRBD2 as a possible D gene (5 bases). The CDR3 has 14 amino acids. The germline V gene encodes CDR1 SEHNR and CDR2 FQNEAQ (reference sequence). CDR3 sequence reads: CASSGDLAKNIQCF. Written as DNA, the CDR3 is TGTGCCAGCAGCGGGGATCTAGCCAAAAACATTCAGTGCTTC.

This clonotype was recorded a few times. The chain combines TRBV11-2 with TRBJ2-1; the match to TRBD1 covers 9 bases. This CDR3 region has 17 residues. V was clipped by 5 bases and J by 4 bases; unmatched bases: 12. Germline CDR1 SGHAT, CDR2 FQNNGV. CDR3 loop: CASSPDTGGSIYNEQFF. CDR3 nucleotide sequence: TGTGCCAGCAGCCCAGATACAGGGGGCTCTATATACAATGAGCAGTTCTTC.

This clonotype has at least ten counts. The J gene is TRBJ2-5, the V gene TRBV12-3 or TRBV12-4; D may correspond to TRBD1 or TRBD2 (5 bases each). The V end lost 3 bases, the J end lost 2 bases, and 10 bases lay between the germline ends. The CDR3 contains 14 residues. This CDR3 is CASSFGGPQETQYF. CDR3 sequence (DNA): TGTGCCAGCAGTTTTGGGGGTCCTCAAGAGACCCAGTACTTC.

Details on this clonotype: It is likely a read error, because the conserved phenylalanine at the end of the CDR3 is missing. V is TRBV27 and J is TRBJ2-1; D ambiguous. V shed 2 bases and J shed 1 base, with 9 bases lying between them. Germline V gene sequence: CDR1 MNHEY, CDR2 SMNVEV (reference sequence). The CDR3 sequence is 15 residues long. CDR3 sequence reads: CASSLGVRSYNEQFS. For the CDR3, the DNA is TGTGCCAGCAGTTTAGGGGTCCGGTCCTACAATGAGCAGTTCTCC.

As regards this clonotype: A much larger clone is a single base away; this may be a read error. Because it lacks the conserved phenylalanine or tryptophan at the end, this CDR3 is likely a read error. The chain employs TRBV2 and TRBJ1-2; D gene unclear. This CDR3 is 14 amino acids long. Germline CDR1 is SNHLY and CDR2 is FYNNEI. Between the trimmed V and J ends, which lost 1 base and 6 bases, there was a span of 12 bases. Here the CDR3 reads CASSEEGRWNGYTS. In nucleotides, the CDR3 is TGTGCCAGCAGTGAAGAGGGCCGATGGAATGGCTACACCTCC.

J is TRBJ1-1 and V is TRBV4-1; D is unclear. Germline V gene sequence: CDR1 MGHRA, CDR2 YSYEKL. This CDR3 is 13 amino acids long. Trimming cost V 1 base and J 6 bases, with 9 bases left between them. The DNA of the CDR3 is TGCGCCAGCAGCCAAGGAGCGGTCCCTGAAGCTTTCTTT. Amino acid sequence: CASSQGAVPEAFF.

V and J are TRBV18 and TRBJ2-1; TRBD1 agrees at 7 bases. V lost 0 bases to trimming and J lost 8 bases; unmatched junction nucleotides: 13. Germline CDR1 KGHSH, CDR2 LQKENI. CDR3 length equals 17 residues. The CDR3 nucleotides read TGTGCCAGCTCACCACCACTGCTCGGGACAGTCGGACATGAGCAGTTCTTC. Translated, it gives CASSPPLLGTVGHEQFF.

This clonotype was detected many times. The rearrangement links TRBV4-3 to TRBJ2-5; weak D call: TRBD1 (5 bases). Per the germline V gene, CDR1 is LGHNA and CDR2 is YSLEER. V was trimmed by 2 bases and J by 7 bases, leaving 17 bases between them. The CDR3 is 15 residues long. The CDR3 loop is CASSQLQAGPGTQYF. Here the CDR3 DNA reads TGCGCCAGCAGCCAATTACAGGCCGGACCAGGGACCCAGTACTTC.

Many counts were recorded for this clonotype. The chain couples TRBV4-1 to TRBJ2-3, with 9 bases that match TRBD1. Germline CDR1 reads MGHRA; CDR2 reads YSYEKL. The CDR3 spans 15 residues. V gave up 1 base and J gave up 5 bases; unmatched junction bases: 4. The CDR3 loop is CASSQGDRVGDTQYF. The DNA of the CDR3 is TGCGCCAGCAGCCAAGGGGACAGGGTAGGAGATACGCAGTATTTT.

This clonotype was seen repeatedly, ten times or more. The CDR3 DNA sequence: TGTGCCAGCAGTTTCCCAGACAACACCGGGGAGCTGTTTTTT. This sequence encodes CASSFPDNTGELFF. This chain connects TRBV12-3 or TRBV12-4 to TRBJ2-2; D is uncertain. V was trimmed by 3 bases and J by 2 bases, leaving 7 bases between them. The CDR3 has 14 residues.

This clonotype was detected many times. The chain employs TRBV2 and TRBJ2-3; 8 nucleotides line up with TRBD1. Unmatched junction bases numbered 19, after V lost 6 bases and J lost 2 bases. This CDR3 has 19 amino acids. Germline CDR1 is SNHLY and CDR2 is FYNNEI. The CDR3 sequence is CASSPRPTSTGVDTDTQYF. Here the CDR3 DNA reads TGTGCCAGCAGCCCCAGACCCACGTCGACAGGGGTGGACACAGATACGCAGTATTTT.

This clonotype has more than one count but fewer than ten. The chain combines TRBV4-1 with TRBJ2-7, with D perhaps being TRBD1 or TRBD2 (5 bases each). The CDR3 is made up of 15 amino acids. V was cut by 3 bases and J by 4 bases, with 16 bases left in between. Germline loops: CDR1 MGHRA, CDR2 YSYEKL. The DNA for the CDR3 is TGCGCCAGCAGCCAGGGGGTCGGGGAACTTTACGAGCAGTACTTC. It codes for CASSQGVGELYEQYF.

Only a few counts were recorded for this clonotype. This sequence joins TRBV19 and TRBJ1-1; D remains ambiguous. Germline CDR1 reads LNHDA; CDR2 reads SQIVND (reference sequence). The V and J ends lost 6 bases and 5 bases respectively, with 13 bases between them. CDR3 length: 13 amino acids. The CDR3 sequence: CASRSIGMTEAFF. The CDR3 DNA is TGTGCCAGTAGGTCTATTGGGATGACTGAAGCTTTCTTT.

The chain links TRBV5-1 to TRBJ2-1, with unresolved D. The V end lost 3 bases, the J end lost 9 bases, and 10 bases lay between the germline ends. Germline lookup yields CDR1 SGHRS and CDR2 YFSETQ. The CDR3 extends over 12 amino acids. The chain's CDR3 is CASSSSQLEQFF. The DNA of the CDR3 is TGCGCCAGCAGCTCTTCCCAGCTTGAGCAGTTCTTC.